This T cell receptor (beta chain) was found in a study of response to subunit inactivated influenza vaccine. Overall study results and limits: Few new T cells, the authors suggested, are recruited by each seasonal influenza vaccination.

The CDR3 runs 16 residues. J gave up 5 bases and V 2 bases, and 8 bases lay outside the gene matches. Germline values: CDR1 MGHRA, CDR2 YSYEKL. The sample holds many counts of this clonotype. Its antigen is as yet unknown. TCRdb reprocessed the RT-PCR reads via MiXCR and lists one record per CDR3 protein. The table includes hundreds of thousands of distinct CDR3 sequences, approximately 13% detected once. The origin of this receptor is a man aged 45 to 65 who received an inactivated influenza vaccine. This sequence joins TRBV4-1 and TRBJ2-2, with TRBD1 matching over 7 bases. The sequenced sample was PBMCs from blood, obtained approximately 15 days before vaccination. Here the CDR3 reads CASSQFEGASTGELFF. Written as DNA, the CDR3 is TGCGCCAGCAGCCAATTCGAGGGGGCTAGTACCGGGGAGCTGTTTTTT.